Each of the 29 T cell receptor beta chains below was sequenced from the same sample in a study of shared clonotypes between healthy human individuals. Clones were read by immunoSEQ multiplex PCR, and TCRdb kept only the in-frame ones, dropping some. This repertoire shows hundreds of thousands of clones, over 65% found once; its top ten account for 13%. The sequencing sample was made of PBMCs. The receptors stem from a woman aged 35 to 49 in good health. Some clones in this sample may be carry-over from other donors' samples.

The CDR3 bases are TGTGCCAGCAGCTTAGGGACTAGCGGGCGCAGTAAGTTGTTCTTC. The encoded protein is CASSLGTSGRSKLFF. V and J are TRBV7-9 and TRBJ2-1, with 11 bases identical to TRBD2. Trimming took 1 base from V and 15 from J; bases not matched to a gene: 11. The CDR3 spans 15 residues. Germline CDR1 reads SEHNR; CDR2 reads FQNEAQ (reference sequence). The whole variable domain, remainder taken from reference TRBV7-9 and TRBJ2-1, is DTGVSQNPRHKITKRGQNVTFRCDPISEHNRLYWYRQTLGQGPEFLTYFQNEAQLEKSRLLSDRFSAERPKGSFSTLEIQRTEQGDSAMYLCASSLGTSGRSKLFFGPGTRLTVL.

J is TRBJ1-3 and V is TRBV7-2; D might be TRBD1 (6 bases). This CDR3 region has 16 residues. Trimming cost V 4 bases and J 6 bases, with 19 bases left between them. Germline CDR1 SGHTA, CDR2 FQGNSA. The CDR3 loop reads CASSSIGGVGLNTIYF. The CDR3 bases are TGTGCCAGCAGCTCTATAGGGGGTGTGGGTTTAAACACCATATATTTT.

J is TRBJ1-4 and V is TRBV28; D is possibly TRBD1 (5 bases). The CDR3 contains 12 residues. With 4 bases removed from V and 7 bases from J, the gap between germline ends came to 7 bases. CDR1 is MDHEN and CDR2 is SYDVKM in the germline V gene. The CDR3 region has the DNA TGTGCCAGCAGTTCAGGGTTTGAAAAACTGTTTTTT. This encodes CASSSGFEKLFF.

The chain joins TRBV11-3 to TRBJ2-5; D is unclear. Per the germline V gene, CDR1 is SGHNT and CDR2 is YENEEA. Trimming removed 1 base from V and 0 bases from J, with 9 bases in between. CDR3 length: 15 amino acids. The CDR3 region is CASSLGQKYQETQYF. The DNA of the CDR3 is TGTGCCAGCAGCTTAGGCCAGAAGTACCAAGAGACCCAGTACTTC. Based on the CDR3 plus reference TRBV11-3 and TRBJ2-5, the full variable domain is EAGVVQSPRYKIIEKKQPVAFWCNPISGHNTLYWYLQNLGQGPELLIRYENEEAVDDSQLPKDRFSAERLKGVDSTLKIQPAELGDSAVYLCASSLGQKYQETQYFGPGTRLLVL.

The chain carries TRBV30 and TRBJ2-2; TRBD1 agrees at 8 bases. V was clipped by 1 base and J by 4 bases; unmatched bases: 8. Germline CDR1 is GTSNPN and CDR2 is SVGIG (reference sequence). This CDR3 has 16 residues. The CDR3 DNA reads TGTGCCTGGAGTGAGAGCCCGGGACAGGCCACCGGGGAGCTGTTTTTT. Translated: CAWSESPGQATGELFF.

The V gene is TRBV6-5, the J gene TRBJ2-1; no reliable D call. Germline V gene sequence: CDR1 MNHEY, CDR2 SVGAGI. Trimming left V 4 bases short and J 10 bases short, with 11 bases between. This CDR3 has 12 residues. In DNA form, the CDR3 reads TGTGCCAGCAGTTCGCCGGACGCCGAGCAGTTCTTC. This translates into CASSSPDAEQFF.

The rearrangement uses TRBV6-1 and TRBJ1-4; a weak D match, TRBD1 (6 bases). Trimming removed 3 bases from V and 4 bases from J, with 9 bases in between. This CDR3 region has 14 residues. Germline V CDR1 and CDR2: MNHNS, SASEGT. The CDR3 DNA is TGTGCCAGCAGTGAGGGACACCGTAATGAAAAACTGTTTTTT. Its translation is CASSEGHRNEKLFF.

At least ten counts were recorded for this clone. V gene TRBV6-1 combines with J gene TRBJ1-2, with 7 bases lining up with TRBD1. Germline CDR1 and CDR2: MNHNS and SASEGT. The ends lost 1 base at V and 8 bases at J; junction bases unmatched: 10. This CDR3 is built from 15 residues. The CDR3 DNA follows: TGTGCCAGCAGTGAAGGGTGGGGACAGCCCCCCGGCTACACCTTC. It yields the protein CASSEGWGQPPGYTF.

CDR3 in DNA: TGCGCCAGCAGCCAAGTAGGGGTTGGGAACTATGGCTACACCTTC. Translation: CASSQVGVGNYGYTF. The rearrangement joins TRBV4-1 to TRBJ1-2; D might be TRBD1 (5 bases). V was shortened by 1 base and J by 2 bases, with 11 bases between the two germline ends. Germline assignment: CDR1 MGHRA and CDR2 YSYEKL. CDR3 length: 15 amino acids.

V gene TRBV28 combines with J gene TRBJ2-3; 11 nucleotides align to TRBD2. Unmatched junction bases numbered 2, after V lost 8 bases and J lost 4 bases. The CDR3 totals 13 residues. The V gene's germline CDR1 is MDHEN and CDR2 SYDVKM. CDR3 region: CASLAGGPDTQYF. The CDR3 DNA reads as TGTGCCAGCCTAGCGGGAGGCCCAGATACGCAGTATTTT.

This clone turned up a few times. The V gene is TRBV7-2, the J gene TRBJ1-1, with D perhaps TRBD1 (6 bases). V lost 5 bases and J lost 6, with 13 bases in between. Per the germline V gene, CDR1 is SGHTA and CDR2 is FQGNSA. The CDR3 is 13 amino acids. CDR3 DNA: TGTGCCAGCAGCCAAGGACAGACCCCTGAAGCTTTCTTT. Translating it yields CASSQGQTPEAFF.

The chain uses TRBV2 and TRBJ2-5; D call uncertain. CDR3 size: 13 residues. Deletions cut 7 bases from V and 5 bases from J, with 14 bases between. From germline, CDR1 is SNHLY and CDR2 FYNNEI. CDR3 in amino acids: CASIRASRETQYF. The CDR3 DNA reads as TGTGCCAGCATTAGGGCTAGTAGGGAGACCCAGTACTTC.

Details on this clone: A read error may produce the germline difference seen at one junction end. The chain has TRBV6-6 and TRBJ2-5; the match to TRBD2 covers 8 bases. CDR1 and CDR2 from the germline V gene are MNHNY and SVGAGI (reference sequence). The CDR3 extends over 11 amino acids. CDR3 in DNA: TGTGCCAGCAGTACCTCCGGGACTAGGGACTTC. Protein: CASSTSGTRDF.

The CDR3 region has the DNA TGCGCCAGCAGCCGTGGCCGGGGGGCGCGGGGAGAGACCCAGTACTTC. Its protein product is CASSRGRGARGETQYF. The V gene is TRBV4-1, the J gene TRBJ2-5; D perhaps matches TRBD2 (7 bases). Germline CDR1 reads MGHRA; CDR2 reads YSYEKL. CDR3 size: 16 residues. V gave up 4 bases and J gave up 4 bases, with 19 bases separating them.

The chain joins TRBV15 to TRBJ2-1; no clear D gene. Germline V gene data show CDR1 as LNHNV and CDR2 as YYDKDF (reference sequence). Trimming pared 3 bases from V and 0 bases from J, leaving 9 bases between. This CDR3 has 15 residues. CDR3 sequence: CATSRAVGSYNEQFF. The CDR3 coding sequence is TGTGCCACCAGCAGGGCTGTGGGCTCCTACAATGAGCAGTTCTTC.

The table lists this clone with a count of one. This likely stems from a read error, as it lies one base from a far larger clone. DNA for the CDR3: TGTGCCAGCAGCTTAGCTAGCGACAATGGGCAGTTCTTC. As protein: CASSLASDNGQFF. The chain carries TRBV7-9 and TRBJ2-1; D possibly corresponds to TRBD2 (5 bases). The CDR3 has 13 residues. CDR1 is SEHNR, CDR2 FQNEAQ, per germline (reference sequence).

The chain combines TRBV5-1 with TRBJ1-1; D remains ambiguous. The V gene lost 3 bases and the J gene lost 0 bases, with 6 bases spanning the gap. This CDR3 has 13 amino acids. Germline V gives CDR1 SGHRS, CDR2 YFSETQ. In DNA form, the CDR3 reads TGCGCCAGCAGCTCGGTATTGAACACTGAAGCTTTCTTT. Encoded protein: CASSSVLNTEAFF.

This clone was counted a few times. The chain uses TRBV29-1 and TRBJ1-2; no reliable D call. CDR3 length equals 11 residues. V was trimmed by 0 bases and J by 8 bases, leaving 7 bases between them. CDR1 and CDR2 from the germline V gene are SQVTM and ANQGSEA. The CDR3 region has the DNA TGCAGCGTTGAAGATCTAGAGGGCTACACCTTC. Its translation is CSVEDLEGYTF.

The CDR3 reads CASRGQGGHYEQYF. CDR3 nucleotides: TGCGCCAGCCGGGGACAGGGAGGTCACTACGAGCAGTACTTC. The J gene is TRBJ2-7, the V gene TRBV5-1; TRBD1 aligns across 9 bases. Germline assignment: CDR1 SGHRS and CDR2 YFSETQ. Unmatched junction bases numbered 8, after V lost 7 bases and J lost 3 bases. This CDR3 region has 14 residues.

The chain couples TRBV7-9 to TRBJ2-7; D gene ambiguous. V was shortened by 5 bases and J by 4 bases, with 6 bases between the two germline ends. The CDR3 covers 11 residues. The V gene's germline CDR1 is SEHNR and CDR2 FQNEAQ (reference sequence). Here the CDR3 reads CASSNLYEQYF. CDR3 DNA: TGTGCCAGCAGCAACCTTTACGAGCAGTACTTC. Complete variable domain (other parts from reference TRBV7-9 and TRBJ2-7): DTGVSQNPRHKITKRGQNVTFRCDPISEHNRLYWYRQTLGQGPEFLTYFQNEAQLEKSRLLSDRFSAERPKGSFSTLEIQRTEQGDSAMYLCASSNLYEQYFGPGTRLTVT.

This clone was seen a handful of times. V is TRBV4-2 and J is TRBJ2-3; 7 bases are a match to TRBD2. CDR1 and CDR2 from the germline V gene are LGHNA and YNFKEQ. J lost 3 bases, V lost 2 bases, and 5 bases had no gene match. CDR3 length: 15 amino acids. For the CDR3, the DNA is TGTGCCAGCAGCCAACCCCGGGGGGTAACAGATACGCAGTATTTT. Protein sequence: CASSQPRGVTDTQYF.

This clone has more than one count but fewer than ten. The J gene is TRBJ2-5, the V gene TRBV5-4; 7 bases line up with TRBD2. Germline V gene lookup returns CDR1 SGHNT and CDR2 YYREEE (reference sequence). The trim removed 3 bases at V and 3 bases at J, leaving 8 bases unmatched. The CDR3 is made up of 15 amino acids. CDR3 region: CASSSSGGQKETQYF. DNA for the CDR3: TGTGCCAGCAGCTCTAGCGGTGGCCAGAAAGAGACCCAGTACTTC.

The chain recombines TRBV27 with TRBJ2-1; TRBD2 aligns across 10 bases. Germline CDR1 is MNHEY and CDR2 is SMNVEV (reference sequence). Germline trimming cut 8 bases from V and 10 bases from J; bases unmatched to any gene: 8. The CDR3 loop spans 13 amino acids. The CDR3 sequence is CASRTAGGKEQFF. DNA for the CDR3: TGTGCCAGCCGGACAGCGGGGGGGAAAGAGCAGTTCTTC.

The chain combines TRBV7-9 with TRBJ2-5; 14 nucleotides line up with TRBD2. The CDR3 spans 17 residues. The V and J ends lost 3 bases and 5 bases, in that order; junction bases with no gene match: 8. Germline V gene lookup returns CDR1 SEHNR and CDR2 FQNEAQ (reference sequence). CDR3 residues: CASSLGLAGDSVETQYF. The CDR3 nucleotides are TGTGCCAGCAGCTTGGGACTAGCGGGAGATAGTGTGGAGACCCAGTACTTC. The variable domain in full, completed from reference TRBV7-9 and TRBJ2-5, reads DTGVSQNPRHKITKRGQNVTFRCDPISEHNRLYWYRQTLGQGPEFLTYFQNEAQLEKSRLLSDRFSAERPKGSFSTLEIQRTEQGDSAMYLCASSLGLAGDSVETQYFGPGTRLLVL.

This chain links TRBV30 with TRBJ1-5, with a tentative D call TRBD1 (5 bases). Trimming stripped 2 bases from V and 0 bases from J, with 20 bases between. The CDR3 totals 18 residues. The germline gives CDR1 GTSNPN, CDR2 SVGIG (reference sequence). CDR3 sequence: CAWSRGRLGSDSNQPQHF. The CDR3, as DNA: TGTGCCTGGAGTCGGGGACGGCTAGGATCGGATAGCAATCAGCCCCAGCATTTT. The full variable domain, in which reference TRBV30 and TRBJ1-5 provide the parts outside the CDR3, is SQTIHQWPATLVQPVGSPLSLECTVEGTSNPNLYWYRQAAGRGLQLLFYSVGIGQISSEVPQNLSASRPQDRQFILSSKKLLLSDSGFYLCAWSRGRLGSDSNQPQHFGDGTRLSIL.

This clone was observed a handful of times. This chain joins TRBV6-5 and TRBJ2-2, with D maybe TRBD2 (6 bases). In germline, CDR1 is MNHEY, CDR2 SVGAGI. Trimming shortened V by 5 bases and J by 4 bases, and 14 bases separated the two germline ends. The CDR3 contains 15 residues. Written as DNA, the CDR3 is TGTGCCAGCAGTGCCGTGGGGGGAGTCACCGGGGAGCTGTTTTTT. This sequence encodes CASSAVGGVTGELFF.

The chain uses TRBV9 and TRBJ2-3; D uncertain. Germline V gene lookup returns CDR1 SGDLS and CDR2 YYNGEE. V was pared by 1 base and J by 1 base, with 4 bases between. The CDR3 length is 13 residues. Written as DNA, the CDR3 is TGTGCCAGCAGCGTAACGGGCACAGATACGCAGTATTTT. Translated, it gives CASSVTGTDTQYF.

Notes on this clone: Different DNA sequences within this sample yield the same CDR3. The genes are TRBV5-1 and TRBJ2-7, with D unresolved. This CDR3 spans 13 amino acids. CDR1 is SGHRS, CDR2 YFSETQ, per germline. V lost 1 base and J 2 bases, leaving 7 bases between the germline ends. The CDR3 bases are TGCGCCAGCAGCTTGAGTGGGACCTACGAGCAGTACTTC. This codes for CASSLSGTYEQYF.

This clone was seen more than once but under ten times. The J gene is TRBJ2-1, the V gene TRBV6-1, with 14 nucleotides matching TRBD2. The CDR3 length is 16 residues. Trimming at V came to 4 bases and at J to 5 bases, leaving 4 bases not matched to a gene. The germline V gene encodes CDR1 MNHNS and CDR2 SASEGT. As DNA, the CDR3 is TGTGCCAGCAGTGGCGGACTAGCGGGAGGACACAATGAGCAGTTCTTC. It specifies CASSGGLAGGHNEQFF.